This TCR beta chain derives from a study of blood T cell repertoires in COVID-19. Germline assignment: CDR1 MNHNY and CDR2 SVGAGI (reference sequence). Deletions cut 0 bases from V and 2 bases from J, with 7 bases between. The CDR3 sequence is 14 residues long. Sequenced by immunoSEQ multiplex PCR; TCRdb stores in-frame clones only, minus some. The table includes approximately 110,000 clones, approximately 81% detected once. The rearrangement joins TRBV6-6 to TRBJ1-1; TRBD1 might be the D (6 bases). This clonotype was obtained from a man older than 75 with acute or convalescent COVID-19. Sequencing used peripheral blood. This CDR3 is CASSYSGGNTEAFF. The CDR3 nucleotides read TGTGCCAGCAGTTACTCAGGGGGTAACACTGAAGCTTTCTTT.